The 24 T cell receptor beta chains reported below all come from one sample, sequenced in a study of tumor-infiltrating lymphocytes in primary liver carcinoma. From unsorted bulk tissue weighing roughly 18-31 mg, DNA and RNA were co-extracted. The authors made TCR beta cDNA from around 500 ng total RNA with a constant-region primer. For TCR beta, libraries were produced by three nested multiplex PCR rounds using slightly modified ARM-PCR. Running roughly 10 cycles apiece, the first two PCR rounds relied on TRBV1-TRBV30 forward primers together with a C-beta reverse primer. TCRdb processed the multiplex PCR reads anew with MiXCR; each CDR3 protein has one entry. The table lists about 200,000 distinct CDR3 sequences, around four fifths of them singletons. What was sequenced was tumor tissue from primary liver carcinoma. Receptor source: a man in his forties or fifties with primary liver carcinoma and hepatitis B virus infection.

On this clonotype itself: A single base separates this from a much larger clone, so it may be a read error. The CDR3 carries no conserved terminal phenylalanine or tryptophan, so it likely arises from a read error. J is TRBJ1-1 and V is TRBV29-1; TRBD1 might be the D (5 bases). CDR3 length: 13 residues. V lost 4 bases and J lost 1, with 10 bases in between. The germline V gene has CDR1 SQVTM and CDR2 ANQGSEA. This chain's CDR3 is CSVGGRANTEAFL. The CDR3 nucleotides read TGCAGCGTTGGGGGGAGGGCGAACACTGAAGCTTTCCTT.

Remarks on this clonotype: Likely a read error: the CDR3 ends without its conserved phenylalanine or tryptophan. The chain recombines TRBV6-2 or TRBV6-3 with TRBJ1-1, with a tentative D call TRBD1 (6 bases). This CDR3 spans 14 amino acids. V was clipped by 9 bases and J by 0 bases, with 14 bases between them. The germline V gene encodes CDR1 MNHEY and CDR2 SVGEGT. The CDR3: CASRQRGMNTEAFS. The CDR3, as DNA: TGTGCCAGTCGGCAAAGGGGGATGAACACTGAAGCTTTCTCT.

As for this clonotype: This may come from a read error, since a much larger clone is one base off. The chain carries TRBV28 and TRBJ1-6, with TRBD1 as a possible D gene (6 bases). The CDR3 loop spans 16 amino acids. The V gene's germline CDR1 is MDHEN and CDR2 SYDVKM. The CDR3 sequence is CASNISPRQDNSALHF. The CDR3, as DNA: TGTGCCAGCAATATTTCCCCCCGACAGGATAATTCAGCCCTCCACTTT.

On this clonotype itself: Compared with germline, one end of the junction differs, possibly owing to a read error. The chain combines TRBV4-1 with TRBJ2-5; no clear D. This CDR3 contains 13 residues. CDR1 MGHRA and CDR2 YSYEKL come from the germline V gene. The CDR3 spells CASGQDDIETQYF. In DNA, the CDR3 is TGCGCCAGCGGCCAAGACGACATAGAGACCCAGTACTTC.

With regard to this clonotype: Relative to the germline gene, one junction end is altered; a read error may explain this. J is TRBJ2-3 and V is TRBV6-5, with 9 bases identical to TRBD2. The germline V gene has CDR1 MNHEY and CDR2 SVGAGI. This CDR3 is built from 15 residues. CDR3 in amino acids: CASNPRLAVTDTQYF. In DNA, the CDR3 is TGTGCCAGCAATCCAAGACTAGCGGTAACAGATACGCAATATTTT.

A remark on this clonotype: A read error may produce the germline difference seen at one junction end. The J gene is TRBJ2-1, the V gene TRBV4-2, with D perhaps matching TRBD2 (6 bases). The CDR3 loop spans 15 amino acids. The germline V gene has CDR1 LGHNA and CDR2 YNFKEQ. The CDR3 loop is CVSSHWRGTYKEQFF. As DNA, the CDR3 is TGTGTCAGCAGCCATTGGCGGGGCACCTACAAGGAGCAGTTCTTC.

As concerns this clonotype: The junction differs from germline at one of its ends, possibly a read error. V is TRBV7-8 and J is TRBJ2-3; D gene uncertain. The CDR3 extends over 11 amino acids. Germline lookup yields CDR1 SGHVS and CDR2 FQNEAQ. This CDR3 reads CASSAEDMQYF. The CDR3 region has the DNA TGTGCCAGCAGCGCTGAAGATATGCAGTATTTT. Drawing the rest from reference TRBV7-8 and TRBJ2-3, the complete variable domain is GAGVSQSPRYKVAKRGQDVALRCDPISGHVSLFWYQQALGQGPEFLTYFQNEAQLDKSGLPSDRFFAERPEGSVSTLKIQRTQQEDSAVYLCASSAEDMQYFGPGTRLTVL.

This clonotype was seen at least ten times. In DNA, the CDR3 is TGTGCCTGGAGGCCTATAGGAAGAAGGGATTACGAGCAGTACTTC. Protein product: CAWRPIGRRDYEQYF. The genes are TRBV30 and TRBJ2-7; D gene ambiguous. The V gene's germline CDR1 is GTSNPN and CDR2 SVGIG (reference sequence). Trimming removed 3 bases at V and 4 bases at J, with 19 bases between. This CDR3 comprises 15 residues.

V gene TRBV28 combines with J gene TRBJ2-5; either TRBD1 or TRBD2 may fit D (5 bases each). The V and J ends lost 9 bases and 2 bases respectively, with 16 bases between them. The CDR3 sequence is 14 residues long. Germline V gene data show CDR1 as MDHEN and CDR2 as SYDVKM. CDR3 residues: CARSRDVWQETQYF. The CDR3 nucleotides are TGTGCCAGGAGTCGGGACGTTTGGCAAGAGACCCAGTACTTC.

J is TRBJ2-5 and V is TRBV9; D perhaps matches TRBD2 (6 bases). The germline V gene encodes CDR1 SGDLS and CDR2 YYNGEE. CDR3 length: 15 amino acids. Trimming shortened V by 4 bases and J by 4 bases, and 17 bases separated the two germline ends. This chain's CDR3 is CASSPTLGGIETQYF. CDR3 nucleotides: TGTGCCAGCAGCCCTACCCTGGGAGGAATAGAGACCCAGTACTTC. The full variable domain, its missing parts supplied by reference TRBV9 and TRBJ2-5, is DSGVTQTPKHLITATGQRVTLRCSPRSGDLSVYWYQQSLDQGLQFLIQYYNGEERAKGNILERFSAQQFPDLHSELNLSSLELGDSALYFCASSPTLGGIETQYFGPGTRLLVL.

As to this clonotype: A read error may produce the germline difference seen at one junction end. The chain combines TRBV25-1 with TRBJ2-7; unclear D gene. There are 14 residues in the CDR3. The V gene's germline CDR1 is MGHDK and CDR2 SYGVNS. CDR3 DNA: TGTGCCAGCAGTGAATTCGGTGGCCGGTACGAGCAGTATTTC. This encodes CASSEFGGRYEQYF.

CDR3 in amino acids: CASSLGLMGDTQYF. CDR3 bases: TGTGCCAGCAGTCTCGGCCTTATGGGAGATACGCAGTATTTT. The rearrangement links TRBV25-1 to TRBJ2-3; no clear D. Germline lookup yields CDR1 MGHDK and CDR2 SYGVNS. V was clipped by 5 bases and J by 5 bases, with 14 bases between them. CDR3 size: 14 residues.

This clonotype was seen a single time. One end of the junction is discordant with germline, which a read error may explain. DNA of the CDR3: TGTGCCATCAGCCATATGTCTGGACTAGCGGGAGTCTCCTACGAGCAGTACTTC. Residues: CAISHMSGLAGVSYEQYF. This chain joins TRBV14 and TRBJ2-7; TRBD2 matches at 13 bases. The CDR3 loop spans 18 amino acids. CDR1 SGHDN and CDR2 FVKESK come from the germline V gene.

On this clonotype: The CDR3 end shows no conserved phenylalanine or tryptophan, and so a read error is likely. No DNA is shown, since the ends of the CDR3 on it are uncertain; the CDR3 is the one TCRdb lists. The chain recombines TRBV11-2 with TRBJ2-5; the table calls TRBD1, which could not be checked here. Looked up from germline, CDR1 is SGHAT and CDR2 is FQNNGV. Both ends counted, the CDR3 spans 18 residues. CDR3: CASSPSSIQGTGRETRYS.

The chain links TRBV20-1 to TRBJ2-1; 9 nucleotides line up with TRBD2. The junction had 12 bases not matched to a gene; V was cut back by 7 bases and J by 2 bases. CDR1 DFQATT and CDR2 SNEGSKA come from the germline V gene (reference sequence). CDR3 length equals 16 residues. The CDR3 here is CSVGDRGGVPYNEQFF. The CDR3 DNA reads as TGCAGTGTTGGAGACCGCGGGGGGGTTCCCTACAATGAGCAGTTCTTC.

As regards this clonotype: Lacking the conserved final phenylalanine or tryptophan, this CDR3 likely reflects a read error. The V gene is TRBV29-1, the J gene TRBJ2-7; D possibly corresponds to TRBD2 (6 bases). Trimming took 6 bases from V and 7 from J, leaving 19 bases between them. Germline V lookup: CDR1 SQVTM, CDR2 ANQGSEA. The CDR3 length is 13 residues. CDR3 sequence: CSVWDLPVWEQYS. The DNA for the CDR3 is TGCAGCGTATGGGACTTACCTGTCTGGGAGCAGTACTCC.

On this clonotype: At one end the junction does not follow the germline gene, possibly because of a read error. The chain is built from TRBV7-9 and TRBJ1-3; D not certain. The CDR3 runs to 16 residues. CDR1 SEHNR and CDR2 FQNEAQ come from the germline V gene (reference sequence). The CDR3 bases are TGTGCCAGCAGCCCACCCTACGGGGTGAGTGGAAATACCATATATTTT. It is translated as CASSPPYGVSGNTIYF.

The rearrangement joins TRBV10-3 to TRBJ1-1; no clear D gene. CDR1 and CDR2 (germline): ENHRY, SYGVKD. The CDR3 is 13 residues long. Trimming shortened V by 8 bases and J by 1 base, and 11 bases separated the two germline ends. This CDR3 reads CAIDQGPNTEAFF. For the CDR3, the DNA is TGTGCCATCGACCAAGGGCCGAACACTGAAGCTTTCTTT.

On this clonotype: The conserved closing phenylalanine or tryptophan is absent in this CDR3, likely reflecting a read error. J is TRBJ2-2 and V is TRBV5-4; 7 bases fit TRBD2. V dropped 3 bases and J dropped 2; count of bases not matched to a gene: 4. Germline-derived CDR1 and CDR2 are SGHNT and YYREEE (reference sequence). This CDR3 region has 15 residues. The CDR3 reads CASSWDYINTGELFS. DNA for the CDR3: TGTGCCAGCAGCTGGGACTACATCAACACCGGGGAGCTGTTTTCT.

This chain connects TRBV11-2 to TRBJ2-6; either TRBD1 or TRBD2 may fit D (6 bases each). The length of the CDR3 is 21 residues. Trimming left V 5 bases short and J 12 bases short, with 38 bases between. CDR1 SGHAT and CDR2 FQNNGV come from the germline V gene. CDR3 sequence reads: CASSMGGDRSISLSGTSVLTF. CDR3 DNA sequence: TGTGCCAGCAGCATGGGGGGAGACAGGAGCATTTCCCTATCTGGGACCAGCGTCCTGACTTTC. The variable domain in full, with the rest retrieved from reference TRBV11-2 and TRBJ2-6, is EAGVAQSPRYKIIEKRQSVAFWCNPISGHATLYWYQQILGQGPKLLIQFQNNGVVDDSQLPKDRFSAERLKGVDSTLKIQPAKLEDSAVYLCASSMGGDRSISLSGTSVLTFGAGSRLTVL.

In this sample, this clonotype turned up once. CDR3 sequence: CARGRGAGDNEQFF. The CDR3 DNA follows: TGTGCCAGGGGTCGAGGGGCGGGAGACAATGAGCAGTTCTTC. V is TRBV5-4 and J is TRBJ2-1; 7 bases line up with TRBD2. Germline V gives CDR1 SGHNT, CDR2 YYREEE (reference sequence). Unmatched junction bases numbered 10, after V lost 8 bases and J lost 5 bases. This CDR3 contains 14 residues.

The gene calls are TRBV29-1 and TRBJ2-1, with D perhaps matching TRBD1 or TRBD2 (5 bases each). Germline V gene sequence: CDR1 SQVTM, CDR2 ANQGSEA. This CDR3 comprises 14 residues. V was shortened by 6 bases and J by 6 bases, with 18 bases between the two germline ends. The CDR3 nucleotides read TGCAGCGTGGTGGGGACCTCGAGCGTCAATGAGCAGTTCTTC. Translating it yields CSVVGTSSVNEQFF.

Note on this clonotype: The conserved phenylalanine or tryptophan normally closing the CDR3 is absent here, so this likely arose from a read error. The V gene is TRBV12-3 or TRBV12-4, the J gene TRBJ2-1; D is possibly TRBD1 (6 bases). The CDR3 extends over 13 amino acids. The CDR3 nucleotides read TGTGTCAGCGGTCTCGGACAGAACAATGAGCAGTTCTCC. It codes for CVSGLGQNNEQFS.

In regard to this clonotype: The junction differs from germline at one of its ends, possibly a read error. This chain links TRBV6-1 with TRBJ2-3; TRBD2 aligns across 11 bases. CDR3 length: 15 amino acids. Germline values: CDR1 MNHNS, CDR2 SASEGT. Here the CDR3 reads CASSGLAGGPDMQYF. In DNA form, the CDR3 reads TGTGCCAGTAGTGGCCTAGCGGGAGGTCCAGATATGCAGTATTTT.